These T cell receptor beta chains were read from a single sample in a study of cytomegalovirus exposure and HLA in healthy donors. Using immunoSEQ multiplex PCR, the repertoire was profiled, and TCRdb retains in-frame clones only, with some absent. The data contain about 150,000 clones, around 75% of them singletons. Sequencing was done on a sample of PBMCs. These receptors were collected from a man aged 18 to 35 in good health and CMV-seropositive. Both conserved end residues are part of each CDR3. A D gene is named only where the DNA matches it firmly. Rows give clone size only sometimes, using once, few, many, or a class for an expanded clone.

CDR3 protein	CDR3 DNA	clone size	V gene	J gene	D gene
CASSLAPAAPIRAGELFF	TGCGCCAGCAGCTTGGCCCCGGCGGCGCCAATACGTGCCGGGGAGCTGTTTTTT	-	TRBV5-1	TRBJ2-2	-
CASSVLTGEVNEQFF	TGTGCCAGCAGCGTATTGACCGGGGAAGTAAATGAGCAGTTCTTC	-	TRBV9	TRBJ2-1	-
CSVPYPHSGRAADTQYF	TGCAGCGTTCCCTACCCCCATAGCGGGAGGGCCGCAGATACGCAGTATTTT	-	TRBV29-1	TRBJ2-3	TRBD2
CASSLTSSGSTDTQYF	TGTGCCAGCAGCTTAACTAGCAGCGGGAGCACAGATACGCAGTACTTT	-	TRBV7-3	TRBJ2-3	TRBD2
CGSRRQCEYF	TGTGGGAGCAGGAGGCAATGCGAGTACTTC	-	TRBV27	TRBJ2-7	-
CASSFSDTGELFF	TGTGCCAGCAGCTTTTCGGACACCGGGGAGCTGTTTTTT	-	TRBV7-9	TRBJ2-2	-
CAIRDSTGGEAFF	TGTGCCATCAGGGACTCGACAGGGGGTGAGGCTTTCTTT	-	TRBV10-3	TRBJ1-1	TRBD1
CASSYSVSGYGYTF	TGTGCCAGCAGTTACTCGGTTTCGGGATATGGCTACACCTTC	-	TRBV6-5	TRBJ1-2	-
CASSESGHLISYEQYF	TGTGCCAGCAGTGAAAGTGGACACCTGATTTCCTACGAGCAGTACTTC	-	TRBV13	TRBJ2-7	-
CASSPTLPGMDGYTF	TGTGCCAGCTCACCAACTCTCCCGGGGATGGATGGCTACACCTTC	-	TRBV18	TRBJ1-2	-
CASSSFDREREKLFF	TGTGCCAGCAGTTCTTTCGACAGGGAGAGGGAAAAACTGTTTTTT	-	TRBV27	TRBJ1-4	TRBD1
CASSFFAQGDVPEQFF	TGTGCCAGCAGTTTTTTTGCGCAGGGGGATGTGCCTGAGCAGTTCTTC	-	TRBV27	TRBJ2-1	TRBD1
CSVEDYAENEQFF	TGCAGCGTTGAAGATTACGCAGAAAATGAGCAGTTCTTC	-	TRBV29-1	TRBJ2-1	-
CASSPRQDATGELFF	TGTGCCAGCAGCCCTCGACAGGATGCCACCGGGGAGCTGTTTTTT	-	TRBV9	TRBJ2-2	-
CASSSAPTHGYTF	TGCGCCAGCAGCTCTGCCCCCACTCACGGCTACACCTTC	-	TRBV5-1	TRBJ1-2	-
CASSNGGGETQYF	TGTGCCAGCAGCAATGGTGGGGGGGAGACCCAGTACTTC	-	TRBV6-6	TRBJ2-5	-
CASSESVGYGYTF	TGTGCCAGCAGTGAGTCGGTTGGCTATGGCTACACCTTC	-	TRBV6-1	TRBJ1-2	-
CASSPGQVGRASGYTF	TGTGCCAGCAGCCCGGGACAGGTGGGTCGGGCTTCTGGCTACACCTTC	-	TRBV28	TRBJ1-2	TRBD1
CASSSIKAGGPTDTQYF	TGCGCCAGCAGCTCCATTAAAGCGGGAGGGCCCACAGATACGCAGTATTTT	-	TRBV5-1	TRBJ2-3	TRBD2
CASSHRDTGELFF	TGTGCCAGCAGCCACAGGGACACCGGGGAGCTGTTTTTT	-	TRBV6-5	TRBJ2-2	-
CASGEPGTAEETQYF	TGTGCCAGCGGCGAACCCGGGACAGCCGAAGAGACCCAGTACTTC	-	TRBV2	TRBJ2-5	TRBD1
CASSQRGGYASNEKLFF	TGTGCCAGCAGCCAACGAGGCGGTTACGCGTCTAATGAAAAACTGTTTTTT	-	TRBV7-9	TRBJ1-4	-
CASSAGREGGITREQYF	TGTGCCAGCAGCGCAGGGAGGGAGGGAGGGATTACGAGGGAGCAGTACTTC	-	TRBV9	TRBJ2-7	TRBD2
CATSRDRTGGYEQYF	TGTGCCACCAGCAGAGATCGGACGGGAGGCTACGAGCAGTACTTC	-	TRBV15	TRBJ2-7	TRBD2
CASSKGGGAQKQYF	TGTGCCAGCAGTAAAGGGGGGGGCGCACAGAAGCAGTACTTC	-	TRBV6-1	TRBJ2-5	-
CASSPLGQGRNTIYF	TGTGCCAGCAGCCCCCTCGGACAGGGGCGGAACACCATATATTTT	-	TRBV14	TRBJ1-3	TRBD1
CASSFPGTSGRNSYNEQFF	TGCGCCAGCAGCTTTCCCGGGACTAGCGGAAGAAACTCCTACAATGAGCAGTTCTTC	-	TRBV5-1	TRBJ2-1	TRBD2
CAWIRASGAYNEQFF	TGTGCCTGGATAAGGGCTAGCGGAGCCTACAATGAGCAGTTCTTC	-	TRBV30	TRBJ2-1	TRBD2
CASSPDRGISYEQYF	TGTGCCAGCAGCCCAGACAGGGGTATTTCCTACGAGCAGTACTTC	once	TRBV6-5	TRBJ2-7	TRBD1
CASSEGQPSVLTF	TGTGCCAGCAGTGAGGGACAGCCCAGCGTCCTGACTTTC	-	TRBV25-1	TRBJ2-6	TRBD1
CASSLALAGVQEQFF	TGTGCCAGCAGCTTAGCACTAGCGGGAGTCCAAGAGCAGTTCTTC	-	TRBV7-2	TRBJ2-1	TRBD2
CASSLVTGGAEQYF	TGCGCCAGCAGCTTGGTCACAGGGGGCGCCGAGCAGTACTTC	-	TRBV5-1	TRBJ2-7	TRBD1
CASNGIAYNEQFF	TGTGCCAGCAACGGGATCGCCTACAATGAGCAGTTCTTC	few	TRBV7-8	TRBJ2-1	-
CASSLRPLGQGEQPQHF	TGTGCCAGCAGTTTACGGCCCTTGGGACAGGGGGAGCAGCCCCAGCATTTT	-	TRBV27	TRBJ1-5	TRBD1
CASSSRRQGAGGYTF	TGTGCCAGCAGCTCGCGGCGGCAGGGGGCTGGCGGCTACACCTTC	-	TRBV7-3	TRBJ1-2	TRBD1
CAGGTPGGEQYF	TGTGCCGGCGGGACTCCAGGCGGCGAGCAGTACTTC	-	TRBV6-4	TRBJ2-7	-
CASSLVLFENEQFF	TGTGCCAGCAGCTTGGTTCTGTTCGAGAATGAGCAGTTCTTC	-	TRBV5-6	TRBJ2-1	-
CASSERDRSGQYF	TGTGCCAGCAGTGAAAGGGACAGGAGCGGGCAGTACTTC	-	TRBV6-1	TRBJ2-7	TRBD1
CASSPQGGEAFF	TGTGCCAGCTCACCCCAAGGCGGGGAAGCTTTCTTT	-	TRBV18	TRBJ1-1	-
CAWSVQGRNSPLHF	TGTGCCTGGAGTGTGCAGGGGCGGAATTCACCCCTCCACTTT	-	TRBV30	TRBJ1-6	-
CASSLAGGNTEAFF	TGTGCCAGCAGCTTAGCGGGGGGAAACACTGAAGCTTTCTTT	-	TRBV7-9	TRBJ1-1	-
CASGFAASGPYNEQFF	TGTGCTAGTGGTTTCGCCGCTAGCGGGCCATACAATGAGCAGTTCTTC	once	TRBV12-5	TRBJ2-1	TRBD2
CSSSETPYEQYF	TGTTCCAGCAGCGAAACACCCTACGAGCAGTACTTC	few	TRBV7-9	TRBJ2-7	-
CASSLLAVQETQYF	TGTGCCAGCAGTCTCTTAGCGGTCCAAGAGACCCAGTACTTC	-	TRBV2	TRBJ2-5	-
CASSPIGGTYGYTF	TGTGCCAGCAGTCCCATAGGCGGAACCTATGGCTACACCTTC	-	TRBV28	TRBJ1-2	-
CASSSYANFGNTIYF	TGTGCCAGTAGTAGTTACGCAAACTTTGGAAACACCATATATTTT	-	TRBV19	TRBJ1-3	-
CASSQNPDRRTEAFF	TGTGCCAGCAGCCAAAACCCGGACCGGAGGACTGAAGCTTTCTTT	-	TRBV7-6	TRBJ1-1	-
CASSDSAGGTETQYF	TGTGCCAGCTCAGATTCGGCAGGGGGTACGGAGACCCAGTACTTC	-	TRBV18	TRBJ2-5	TRBD1
CASSQDRGSSPLHF	TGTGCCAGCAGCCAAGACAGGGGATCATCACCCCTCCACTTT	-	TRBV14	TRBJ1-6	-
CASSFRDSLLDYGYTF	TGCGCCAGCAGCTTCAGGGACAGCCTCTTAGACTATGGCTACACCTTC	-	TRBV5-1	TRBJ1-2	TRBD1
CASSSTGGEYNEQFF	TGCGCCAGCAGCTCCACAGGGGGGGAGTACAATGAGCAGTTCTTC	few	TRBV5-1	TRBJ2-1	-
CASSSGGVGNEQFF	TGTGCCAGCAGTAGCGGGGGAGTGGGGAATGAGCAGTTCTTC	-	TRBV5-4	TRBJ2-1	TRBD2
CASSLGQVSGANVLTF	TGTGCCAGCAGCTTAGGACAGGTTAGTGGGGCCAACGTCCTGACTTTC	once	TRBV5-4	TRBJ2-6	TRBD1
CAWSLQGLGGGYTF	TGTGCCTGGAGTTTACAGGGCCTTGGGGGTGGCTACACCTTC	-	TRBV30	TRBJ1-2	-
CASSYALTIGELFF	TGTGCCAGCAGTTACGCCCTCACAATCGGGGAGCTGTTTTTT	-	TRBV27	TRBJ2-2	-
CASSLEVGQGQYEQYF	TGTGCCAGCAGCTTAGAAGTGGGACAGGGACAGTACGAGCAGTACTTC	-	TRBV11-2	TRBJ2-7	TRBD1
CAIKQGREQFF	TGTGCCATAAAACAGGGTCGTGAGCAGTTCTTC	once	TRBV6-6	TRBJ2-1	-
CASSLDGELTYYGYTF	TGTGCCAGCAGCTTGGATGGAGAACTGACCTACTATGGCTACACCTTC	-	TRBV5-4	TRBJ1-2	-